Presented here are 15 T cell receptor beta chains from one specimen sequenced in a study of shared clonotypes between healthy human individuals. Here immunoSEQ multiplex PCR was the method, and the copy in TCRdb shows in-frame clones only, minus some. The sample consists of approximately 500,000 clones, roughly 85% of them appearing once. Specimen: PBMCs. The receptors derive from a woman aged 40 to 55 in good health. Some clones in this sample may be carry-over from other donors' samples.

CDR3 DNA sequence: TGTGCCAGTAGTATAGTAAGTTCGAACACCGGGGAGCTGTTTTTT. Translation: CASSIVSSNTGELFF. The chain links TRBV19 to TRBJ2-2; D is unclear. V was shortened by 1 base and J by 0 bases, with 6 bases between the two germline ends. The CDR3 runs to 15 residues. The V gene's germline CDR1 is LNHDA and CDR2 SQIVND (reference sequence).

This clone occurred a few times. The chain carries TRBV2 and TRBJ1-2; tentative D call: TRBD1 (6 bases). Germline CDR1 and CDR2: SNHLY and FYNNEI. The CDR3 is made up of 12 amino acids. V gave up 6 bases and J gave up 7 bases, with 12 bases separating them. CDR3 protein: CASSNTGFGYTF. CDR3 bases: TGTGCCAGCAGCAATACAGGGTTTGGCTACACCTTC.

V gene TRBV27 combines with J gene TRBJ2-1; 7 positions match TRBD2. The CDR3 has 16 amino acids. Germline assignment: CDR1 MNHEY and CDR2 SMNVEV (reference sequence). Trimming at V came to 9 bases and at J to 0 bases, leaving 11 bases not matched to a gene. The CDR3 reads CASKGRDPSSYNEQFF. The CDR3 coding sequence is TGTGCCAGTAAAGGGAGGGACCCCAGCTCCTACAATGAGCAGTTCTTC.

CDR3: CASSQVQGARETQYF. CDR3 bases: TGCGCCAGCAGCCAAGTGCAGGGGGCGCGGGAGACCCAGTACTTC. The chain has TRBV4-1 and TRBJ2-5; 8 nucleotides match TRBD1. The V and J ends lost 1 base and 5 bases, in that order; junction bases with no gene match: 6. Germline loops: CDR1 MGHRA, CDR2 YSYEKL. There are 15 residues in the CDR3.

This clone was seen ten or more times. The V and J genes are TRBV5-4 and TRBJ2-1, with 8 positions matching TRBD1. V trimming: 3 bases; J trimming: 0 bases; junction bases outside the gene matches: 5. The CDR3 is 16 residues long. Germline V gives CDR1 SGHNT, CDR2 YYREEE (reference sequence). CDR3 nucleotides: TGTGCCAGCAGCTCGGACAGGGCGAGCTCCTACAATGAGCAGTTCTTC. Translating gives CASSSDRASSYNEQFF.

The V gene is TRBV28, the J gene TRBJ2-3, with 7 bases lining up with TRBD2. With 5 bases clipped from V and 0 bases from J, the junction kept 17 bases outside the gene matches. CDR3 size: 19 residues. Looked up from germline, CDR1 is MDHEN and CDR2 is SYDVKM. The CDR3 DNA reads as TGTGCCAGCAGTCCCCTCCGACTAGCCCGAACCTCTAGCACAGATACGCAGTATTTT. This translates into CASSPLRLARTSSTDTQYF.

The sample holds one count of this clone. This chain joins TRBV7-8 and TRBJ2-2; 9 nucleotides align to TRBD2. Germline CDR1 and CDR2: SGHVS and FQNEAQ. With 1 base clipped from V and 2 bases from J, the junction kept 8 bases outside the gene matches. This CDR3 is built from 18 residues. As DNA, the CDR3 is TGTGCCAGCAGCTTAGTCGTTTTAGCGGGGGTAAACACCGGGGAGCTGTTTTTT. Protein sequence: CASSLVVLAGVNTGELFF. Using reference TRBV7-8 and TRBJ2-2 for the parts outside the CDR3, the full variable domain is GAGVSQSPRYKVAKRGQDVALRCDPISGHVSLFWYQQALGQGPEFLTYFQNEAQLDKSGLPSDRFFAERPEGSVSTLKIQRTQQEDSAVYLCASSLVVLAGVNTGELFFGEGSRLTVL.

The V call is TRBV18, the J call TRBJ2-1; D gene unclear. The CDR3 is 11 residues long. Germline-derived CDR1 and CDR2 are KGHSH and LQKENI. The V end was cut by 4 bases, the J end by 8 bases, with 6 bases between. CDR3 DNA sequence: TGTGCCAGCTCACAAAGCGATGAGCAGTTCTTC. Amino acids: CASSQSDEQFF.

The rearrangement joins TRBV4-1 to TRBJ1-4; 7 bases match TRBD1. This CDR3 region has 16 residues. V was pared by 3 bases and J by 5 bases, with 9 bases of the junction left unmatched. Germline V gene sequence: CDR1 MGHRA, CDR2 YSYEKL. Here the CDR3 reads CASSQGLGQLNEKLFF. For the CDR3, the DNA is TGCGCCAGCAGCCAGGGGTTGGGACAGCTGAATGAAAAACTGTTTTTT.

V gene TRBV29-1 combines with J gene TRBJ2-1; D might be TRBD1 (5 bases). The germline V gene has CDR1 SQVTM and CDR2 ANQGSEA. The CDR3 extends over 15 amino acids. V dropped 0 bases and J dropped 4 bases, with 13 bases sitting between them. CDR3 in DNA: TGCAGCGTTGAAGACGAAGGACACCGGTACAATGAGCAGTTCTTC. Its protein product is CSVEDEGHRYNEQFF.

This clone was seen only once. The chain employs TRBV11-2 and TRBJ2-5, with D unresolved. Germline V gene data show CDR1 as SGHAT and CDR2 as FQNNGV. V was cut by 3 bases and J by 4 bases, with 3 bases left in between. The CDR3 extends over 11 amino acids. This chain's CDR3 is CASSFLETQYF. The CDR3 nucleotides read TGTGCCAGCAGCTTCCTAGAGACCCAGTACTTC. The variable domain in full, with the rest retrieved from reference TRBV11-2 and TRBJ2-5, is EAGVAQSPRYKIIEKRQSVAFWCNPISGHATLYWYQQILGQGPKLLIQFQNNGVVDDSQLPKDRFSAERLKGVDSTLKIQPAKLEDSAVYLCASSFLETQYFGPGTRLLVL.

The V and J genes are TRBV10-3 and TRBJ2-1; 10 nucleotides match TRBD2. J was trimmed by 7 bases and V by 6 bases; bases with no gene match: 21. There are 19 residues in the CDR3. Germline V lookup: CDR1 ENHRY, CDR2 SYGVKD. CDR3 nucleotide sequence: TGTGCCATCAGGGAGACCCTGACTGCTAGCGGGAGTTCTTGGAATGAGCAGTTCTTC. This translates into CAIRETLTASGSSWNEQFF.

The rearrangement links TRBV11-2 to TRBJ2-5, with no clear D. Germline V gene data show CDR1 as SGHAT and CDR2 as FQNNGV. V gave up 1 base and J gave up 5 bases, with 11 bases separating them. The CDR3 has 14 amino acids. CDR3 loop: CASSLVSDGETQYF. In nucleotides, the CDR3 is TGTGCCAGCAGCTTAGTCTCTGATGGGGAGACCCAGTACTTC.

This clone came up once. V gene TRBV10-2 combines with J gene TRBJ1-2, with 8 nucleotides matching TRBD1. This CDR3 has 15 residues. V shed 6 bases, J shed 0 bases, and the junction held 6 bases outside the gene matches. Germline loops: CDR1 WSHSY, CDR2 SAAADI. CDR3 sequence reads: CASSPGTGPNYGYTF. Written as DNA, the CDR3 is TGCGCCAGCAGCCCCGGGACAGGACCTAACTATGGCTACACCTTC.

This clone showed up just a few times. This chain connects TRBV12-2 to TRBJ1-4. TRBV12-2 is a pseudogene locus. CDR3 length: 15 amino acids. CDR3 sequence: CASRLGGAFDEKLFF. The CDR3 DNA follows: TGTGCAAGTCGCTTAGGAGGGGCATTTGATGAAAAACTGTTTTTT.